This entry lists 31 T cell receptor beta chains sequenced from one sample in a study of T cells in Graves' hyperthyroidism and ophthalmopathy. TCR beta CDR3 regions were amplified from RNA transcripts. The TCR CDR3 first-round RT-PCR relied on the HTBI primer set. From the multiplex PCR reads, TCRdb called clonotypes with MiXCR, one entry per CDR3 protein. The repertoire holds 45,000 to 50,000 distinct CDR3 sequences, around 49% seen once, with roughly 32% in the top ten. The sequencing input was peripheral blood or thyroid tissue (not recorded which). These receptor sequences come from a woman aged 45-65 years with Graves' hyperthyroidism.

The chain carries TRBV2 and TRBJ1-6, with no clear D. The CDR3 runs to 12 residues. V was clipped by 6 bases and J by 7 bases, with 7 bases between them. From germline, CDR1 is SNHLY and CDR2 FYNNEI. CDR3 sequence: CASRVANSPLHF. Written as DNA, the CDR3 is TGTGCCAGCAGGGTGGCGAATTCACCCCTCCACTTT.

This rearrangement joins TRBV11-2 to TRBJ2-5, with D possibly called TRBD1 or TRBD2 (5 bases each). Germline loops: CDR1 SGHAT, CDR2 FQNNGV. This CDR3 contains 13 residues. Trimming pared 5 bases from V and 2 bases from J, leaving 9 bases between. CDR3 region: CASSDGTQETQYF. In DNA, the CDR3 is TGTGCCAGCAGCGACGGGACGCAAGAGACCCAGTACTTC.

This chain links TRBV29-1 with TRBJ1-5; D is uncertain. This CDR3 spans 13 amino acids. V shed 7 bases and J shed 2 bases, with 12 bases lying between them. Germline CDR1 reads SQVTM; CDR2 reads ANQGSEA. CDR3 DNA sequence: TGCAGCGCCACAGTTGATGGCAATCAGCCCCAGCATTTT. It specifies CSATVDGNQPQHF.

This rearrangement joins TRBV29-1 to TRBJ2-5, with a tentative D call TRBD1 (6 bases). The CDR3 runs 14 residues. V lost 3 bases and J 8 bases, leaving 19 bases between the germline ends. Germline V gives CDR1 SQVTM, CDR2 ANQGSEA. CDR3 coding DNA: TGCAGCGTTGAGTTGAGCAGAGCACAGGGAACCCAGTACTTC. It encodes CSVELSRAQGTQYF.

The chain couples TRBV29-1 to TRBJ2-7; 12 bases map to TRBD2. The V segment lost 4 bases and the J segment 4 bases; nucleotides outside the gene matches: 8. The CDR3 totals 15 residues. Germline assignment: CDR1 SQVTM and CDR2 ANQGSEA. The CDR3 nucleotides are TGCAGCGTTGGTAGAGGACTAGCGGGGCAGTACGAGCAGTACTTC. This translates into CSVGRGLAGQYEQYF.

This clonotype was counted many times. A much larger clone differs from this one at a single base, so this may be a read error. CDR3 nucleotides: TGTGCCAGCAGTCTCAGCCACGACGATTCACTCCTCCACTTT. It is translated as CASSLSHDDSLLHF. The chain is built from TRBV6-1 and TRBJ1-6; D is unclear. The CDR3 spans 14 residues. Looked up from germline, CDR1 is MNHNS and CDR2 is SASEGT.

The CDR3 sequence: CASSRDRGRETQYF. DNA of the CDR3: TGTGCCAGCAGCCGGGACAGGGGCCGGGAGACCCAGTACTTC. V is TRBV11-2 and J is TRBJ2-5; 10 bases match TRBD1. The V and J ends lost 5 bases and 5 bases, in that order; junction bases with no gene match: 5. Germline CDR1 SGHAT, CDR2 FQNNGV. The CDR3 totals 14 residues.

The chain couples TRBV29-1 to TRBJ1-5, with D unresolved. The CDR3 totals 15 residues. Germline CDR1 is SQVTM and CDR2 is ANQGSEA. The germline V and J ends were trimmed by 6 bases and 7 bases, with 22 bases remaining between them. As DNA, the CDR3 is TGCAGCGTCCTATTAAGCTTAGATGTGGCCCAGCCCCAGCATTTT. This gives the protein CSVLLSLDVAQPQHF.

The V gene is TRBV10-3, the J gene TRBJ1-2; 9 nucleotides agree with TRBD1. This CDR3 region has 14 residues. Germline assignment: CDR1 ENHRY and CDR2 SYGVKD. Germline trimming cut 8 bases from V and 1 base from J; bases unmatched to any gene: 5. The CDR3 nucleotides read TGTGCCATCGGGGGGACAGGGCATAACTATGGCTACACCTTC. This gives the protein CAIGGTGHNYGYTF.

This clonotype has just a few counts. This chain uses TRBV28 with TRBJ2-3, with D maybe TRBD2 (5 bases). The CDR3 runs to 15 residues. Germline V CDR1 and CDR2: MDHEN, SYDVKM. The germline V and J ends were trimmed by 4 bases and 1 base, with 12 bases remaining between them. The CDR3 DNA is TGTGCCAGCAGTTCTCCCGCCGGGGGCACAGATACGCAGTATTTT. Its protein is CASSSPAGGTDTQYF.

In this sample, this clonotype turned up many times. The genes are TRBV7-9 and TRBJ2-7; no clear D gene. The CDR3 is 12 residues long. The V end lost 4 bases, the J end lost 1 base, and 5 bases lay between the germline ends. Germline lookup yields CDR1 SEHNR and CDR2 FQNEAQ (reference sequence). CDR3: CASSSTSYEQYF. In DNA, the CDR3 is TGTGCCAGCAGCTCCACTTCCTACGAGCAGTACTTC.

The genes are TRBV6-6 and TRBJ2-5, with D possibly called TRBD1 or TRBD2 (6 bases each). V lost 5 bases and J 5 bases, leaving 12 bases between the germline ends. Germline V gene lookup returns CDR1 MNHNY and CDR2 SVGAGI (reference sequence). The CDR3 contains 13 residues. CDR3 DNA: TGTGCCAGCAGTCCGGGGGCCTGGGAGACCCAGTACTTC. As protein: CASSPGAWETQYF.

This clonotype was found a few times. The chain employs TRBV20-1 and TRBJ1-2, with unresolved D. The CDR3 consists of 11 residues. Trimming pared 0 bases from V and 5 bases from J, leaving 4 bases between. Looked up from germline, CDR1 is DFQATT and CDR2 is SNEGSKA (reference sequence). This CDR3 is CSAREGYGYTF. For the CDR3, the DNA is TGCAGTGCTAGAGAAGGATATGGCTACACCTTC.

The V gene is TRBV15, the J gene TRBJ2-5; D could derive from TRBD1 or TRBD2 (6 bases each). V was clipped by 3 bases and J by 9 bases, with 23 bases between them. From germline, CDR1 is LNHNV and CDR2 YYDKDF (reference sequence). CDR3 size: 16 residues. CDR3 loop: CATSSPRGGRDQPQYF. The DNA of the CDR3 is TGTGCCACCAGCAGCCCCCGAGGGGGGCGCGATCAGCCCCAGTACTTC. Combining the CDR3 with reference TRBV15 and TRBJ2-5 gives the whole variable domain DAMVIQNPRYQVTQFGKPVTLSCSQTLNHNVMYWYQQKSSQAPKLLFHYYDKDFNNEADTPDNFQSRRPNTSFCFLDIRSPGLGDTAMYLCATSSPRGGRDQPQYFGPGTRLLVL.

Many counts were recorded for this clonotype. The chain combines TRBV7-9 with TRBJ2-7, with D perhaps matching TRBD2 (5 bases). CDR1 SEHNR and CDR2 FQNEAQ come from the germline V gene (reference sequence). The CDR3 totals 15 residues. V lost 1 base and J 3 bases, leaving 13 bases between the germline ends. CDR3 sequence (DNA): TGTGCCAGCAGCTTAGGTCCGGGGTACAACTACGAGCAGTACTTC. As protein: CASSLGPGYNYEQYF.

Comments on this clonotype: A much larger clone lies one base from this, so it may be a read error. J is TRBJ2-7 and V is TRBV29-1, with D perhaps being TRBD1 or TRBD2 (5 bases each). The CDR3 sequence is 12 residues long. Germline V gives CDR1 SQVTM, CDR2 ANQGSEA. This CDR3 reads CSVDEGWHEQNF. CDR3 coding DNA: TGCAGCGTTGATGAGGGGTGGCACGAGCAGAACTTC.

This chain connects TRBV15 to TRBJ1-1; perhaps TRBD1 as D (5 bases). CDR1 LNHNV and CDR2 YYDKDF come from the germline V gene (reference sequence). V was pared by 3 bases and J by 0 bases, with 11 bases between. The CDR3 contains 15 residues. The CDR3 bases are TGTGCCACCAGCAGCCGTTGGGGGATGAACACTGAAGCTTTCTTT. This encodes CATSSRWGMNTEAFF.

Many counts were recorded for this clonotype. The CDR3 coding sequence is TGTGCCAGCAGCTACCGATACTCCTACGAGCAGTACTTC. Translation gives CASSYRYSYEQYF. J is TRBJ2-7 and V is TRBV7-2; D remains ambiguous. The V gene lost 4 bases and the J gene lost 0 bases, with 7 bases spanning the gap. Per germline, CDR1 SGHTA and CDR2 FQGNSA. The CDR3 spans 13 residues.

Here the CDR3 DNA reads TGTGCCAGTAGCCTGGGACTGTTAGGCTACACCTTC. Encoded protein: CASSLGLLGYTF. The rearrangement links TRBV19 to TRBJ1-2, with a tentative D call TRBD1 (5 bases). The V end was cut by 6 bases, the J end by 8 bases, with 13 bases between. The CDR3 sequence is 12 residues long. Germline loops: CDR1 LNHDA, CDR2 SQIVND (reference sequence).

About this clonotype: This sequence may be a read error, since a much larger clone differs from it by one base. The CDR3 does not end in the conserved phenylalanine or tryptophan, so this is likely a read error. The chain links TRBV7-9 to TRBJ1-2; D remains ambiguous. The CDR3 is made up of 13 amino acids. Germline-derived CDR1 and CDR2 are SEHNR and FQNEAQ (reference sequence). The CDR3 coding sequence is TGCGCCAGCAGCCAAGATGAGGGTCGGGGCTACACCCTC. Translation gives CASSQDEGRGYTL.

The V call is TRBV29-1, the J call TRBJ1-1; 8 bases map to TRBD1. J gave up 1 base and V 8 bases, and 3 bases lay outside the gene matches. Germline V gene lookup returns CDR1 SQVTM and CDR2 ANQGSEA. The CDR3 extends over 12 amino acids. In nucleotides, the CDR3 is TGCAGCAGCGGGACAGGGAACACTGAAGCTTTCTTT. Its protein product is CSSGTGNTEAFF.

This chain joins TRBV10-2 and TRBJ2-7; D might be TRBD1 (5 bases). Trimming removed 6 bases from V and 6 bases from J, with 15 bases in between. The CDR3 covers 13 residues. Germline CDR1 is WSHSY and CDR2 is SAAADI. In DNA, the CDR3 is TGCGCCAGCAGCTTGGGTCAGGGCCCCGAGCAGTACTTC. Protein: CASSLGQGPEQYF.

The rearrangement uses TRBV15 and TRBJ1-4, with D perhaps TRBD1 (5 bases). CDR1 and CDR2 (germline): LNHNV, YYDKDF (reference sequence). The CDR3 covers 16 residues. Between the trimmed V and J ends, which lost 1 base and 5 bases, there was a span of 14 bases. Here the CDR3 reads CATSRGPWGLNEKLFF. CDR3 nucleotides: TGTGCCACCAGCAGAGGCCCATGGGGCCTAAATGAAAAACTGTTTTTT.

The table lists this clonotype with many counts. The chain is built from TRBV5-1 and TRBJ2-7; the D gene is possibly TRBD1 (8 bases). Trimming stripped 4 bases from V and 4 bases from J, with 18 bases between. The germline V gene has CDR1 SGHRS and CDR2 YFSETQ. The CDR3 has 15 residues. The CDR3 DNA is TGCGCCAGCAGCCTGGACAGGGAGGGCGGATACGAGCAGTACTTC. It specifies CASSLDREGGYEQYF.

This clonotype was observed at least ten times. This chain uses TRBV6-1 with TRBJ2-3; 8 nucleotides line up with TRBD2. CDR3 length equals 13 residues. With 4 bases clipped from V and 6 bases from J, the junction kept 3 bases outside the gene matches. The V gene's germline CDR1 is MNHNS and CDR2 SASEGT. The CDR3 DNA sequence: TGTGCCAGCAGTGTCCGCGGGGGGGATACGCAGTATTTT. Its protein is CASSVRGGDTQYF.

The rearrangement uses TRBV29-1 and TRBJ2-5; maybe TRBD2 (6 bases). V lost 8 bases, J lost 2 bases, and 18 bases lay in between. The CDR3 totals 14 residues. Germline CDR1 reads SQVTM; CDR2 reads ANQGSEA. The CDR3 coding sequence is TGCAGCTTGGTTCCCGTCGGGGGACAAGAGACCCAGTACTTC. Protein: CSLVPVGGQETQYF.

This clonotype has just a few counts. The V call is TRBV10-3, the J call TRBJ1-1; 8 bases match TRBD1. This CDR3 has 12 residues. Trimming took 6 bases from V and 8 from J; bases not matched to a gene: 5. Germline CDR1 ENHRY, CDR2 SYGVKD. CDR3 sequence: CAIRAAGGEAFF. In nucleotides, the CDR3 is TGTGCCATCAGGGCCGCAGGGGGCGAAGCTTTCTTT.

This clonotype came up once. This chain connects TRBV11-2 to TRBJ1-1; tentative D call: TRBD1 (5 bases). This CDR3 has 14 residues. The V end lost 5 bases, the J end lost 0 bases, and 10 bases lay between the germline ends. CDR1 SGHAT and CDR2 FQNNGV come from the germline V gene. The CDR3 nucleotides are TGTGCCAGCAGCGTCGGGACGGTGAACACTGAAGCTTTCTTT. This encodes CASSVGTVNTEAFF.

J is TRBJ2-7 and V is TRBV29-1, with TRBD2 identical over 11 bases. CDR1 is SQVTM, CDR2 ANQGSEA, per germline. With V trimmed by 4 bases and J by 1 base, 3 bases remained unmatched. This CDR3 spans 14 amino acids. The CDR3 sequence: CSVGASGRSYEQYF. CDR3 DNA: TGCAGCGTTGGGGCTAGCGGGAGGTCCTACGAGCAGTACTTC.

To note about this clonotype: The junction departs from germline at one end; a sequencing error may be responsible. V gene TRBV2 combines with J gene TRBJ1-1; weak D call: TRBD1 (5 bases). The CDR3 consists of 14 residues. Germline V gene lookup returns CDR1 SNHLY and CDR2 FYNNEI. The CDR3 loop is CVSSEALRATEASF. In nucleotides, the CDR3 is TGTGTCAGCAGTGAAGCGCTCAGGGCCACTGAAGCTTCCTTT.

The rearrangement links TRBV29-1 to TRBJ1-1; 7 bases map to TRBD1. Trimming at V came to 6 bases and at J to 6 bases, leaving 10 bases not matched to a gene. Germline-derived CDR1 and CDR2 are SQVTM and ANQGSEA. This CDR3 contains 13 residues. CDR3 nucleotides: TGCAGCGTGACTCAGGGGGGGACTTCTGAAGCTTTCTTT. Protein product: CSVTQGGTSEAFF.